The rows below give T cell receptor beta chains drawn from one sample of a study of blood T cell repertoires in COVID-19. The method was immunoSEQ multiplex PCR; TCRdb's version includes in-frame clones alone and lacks a portion of them. Among 200,000 to 300,000 clones listed, around 86% were seen once. The sample comprised PBMCs or T cells enriched from blood (not recorded which). These receptors all come from a woman aged 45-65 years who had recovered from COVID-19. CDR3s include the opening cysteine and the closing phenylalanine or tryptophan. Fields, in order: V gene, J gene, CDR3 protein.

V gene: TRBV12-3/TRBV12-4; J gene: TRBJ1-1; CDR3 protein: CASSLILTEAFF
V gene: TRBV19; J gene: TRBJ2-5; CDR3 protein: CASSIVASGGQETQYF
V gene: TRBV3-1/TRBV3-2; J gene: TRBJ2-3; CDR3 protein: CASSHNPDRGTDTQYF
V gene: TRBV10-3; J gene: TRBJ1-1; CDR3 protein: CAISNRGLSTEAFF
V gene: TRBV10-3; J gene: TRBJ1-3; CDR3 protein: CAIHQGSGNTIYF
V gene: TRBV6-2/TRBV6-3; J gene: TRBJ2-3; CDR3 protein: CASSWDSKTDTQYF
V gene: TRBV3-1/TRBV3-2; J gene: TRBJ2-5; CDR3 protein: CASSRGGQPQETQYF
V gene: TRBV10-2; J gene: TRBJ1-1; CDR3 protein: CASSPRTQNTEAFF
V gene: TRBV7-2; J gene: TRBJ2-4; CDR3 protein: CASSFGRQGGIDIQYF
V gene: TRBV19; J gene: TRBJ2-7; CDR3 protein: CASSRLGEGGEQYF